This T cell receptor (beta chain) was recorded in a study of PD-1 blockade in mismatch repair-deficient tumors. V was cut by 4 bases and J by 1 base, with 11 bases left in between. In germline, CDR1 is SGHTS, CDR2 YDEGEE. CDR3 length equals 15 residues. All patients were mismatch repair deficient, assessed by either PCR or immunohistochemistry. The protocol was immunoSEQ multiplex PCR, while the TCRdb copy is restricted to in-frame clones and leaves out a portion. This sample has 100,000 to 150,000 clones, with about 88% found just once. This material consisted of peripheral blood, taken 44 weeks after starting pembrolizumab. V is TRBV5-8 and J is TRBJ2-2; possible D gene TRBD1, 6 bases. The TCR comes from an adult with mismatch repair-deficient cancer. The CDR3: CASSHRQVNTGELFF. The CDR3 nucleotides read TGTGCCAGCAGCCATAGACAGGTGAACACCGGGGAGCTGTTTTTT.